The 9 T cell receptor beta chains given below trace back to one sample, sequenced in a study of blood T cell repertoires in COVID-19. Profiling relied on immunoSEQ multiplex PCR, and the TCRdb table lists in-frame clones only, not all of them. The sample has about 400,000 clones, approximately 88% seen once. The sample taken for sequencing was PBMCs or T cells enriched from blood (not recorded which). These receptors were taken from a woman in her thirties with acute COVID-19.

The chain joins TRBV5-6 to TRBJ2-7, with D possibly matching TRBD2 (7 bases). Germline V gene data show CDR1 as SGHDT and CDR2 as YYEEEE. The CDR3 is 14 amino acids. V shed 5 bases and J shed 3 bases, with 15 bases lying between them. The CDR3 bases are TGTGCCAGCAGTTTCGGGGGGCTGATCTACGAGCAGTACTTC. This sequence encodes CASSFGGLIYEQYF.

The rearrangement links TRBV21-1 to TRBJ2-3; TRBD1 is the table's D call, not checked against the DNA. TRBV21-1 is classified as a pseudogene. The CDR3 spans 14 residues. For the CDR3, the DNA is TGTGCCAGCAGCAAAGGGGCTAGCACAGATACGCAGTATTTT. Residues: CASSKGASTDTQYF.

The chain uses TRBV5-5 and TRBJ2-7; TRBD1 agrees at 8 bases. V trimming: 4 bases; J trimming: 2 bases; junction bases outside the gene matches: 5. CDR1 and CDR2 from the germline V gene are SGHKS and YYEKEE (reference sequence). The CDR3 has 14 residues. The CDR3 here is CASSRTGTTYEQYF. The CDR3 DNA sequence: TGTGCCAGCAGCCGGACAGGGACGACCTACGAGCAGTACTTC.

V and J are TRBV5-8 and TRBJ1-2, with TRBD1 as a possible D gene (6 bases). Germline-derived CDR1 and CDR2 are SGHTS and YDEGEE. V gave up 0 bases and J gave up 4 bases, with 10 bases separating them. There are 14 residues in the CDR3. CDR3 sequence: CASSLDPRGYGYTF. The CDR3 DNA reads TGTGCCAGCAGCTTGGACCCCAGGGGCTATGGCTACACCTTC. The full variable domain, in which reference TRBV5-8 and TRBJ1-2 provide the parts outside the CDR3, is EAGVTQSPTHLIKTRGQQATLRCSPISGHTSVYWYQQALGLGLQFLLWYDEGEERNRGNFPPRFSGRQFPNYSSELNVNALELEDSALYLCASSLDPRGYGYTFGSGTRLTVV.

The V gene is TRBV7-2, the J gene TRBJ1-1, with D unclear. The length of the CDR3 is 15 residues. Between the trimmed V and J ends, which lost 7 bases and 2 bases, there was a span of 17 bases. Germline loops: CDR1 SGHTA, CDR2 FQGNSA. Here the CDR3 DNA reads TGTGCCAGCAAATCTCAAGGAGGGTATAACACTGAAGCTTTCTTT. It encodes CASKSQGGYNTEAFF.

J is TRBJ1-2 and V is TRBV2; D unclear. The germline V gene has CDR1 SNHLY and CDR2 FYNNEI. With 8 bases removed from V and 3 bases from J, the gap between germline ends came to 16 bases. The CDR3 has 14 residues. CDR3 loop: CASLLSGNYYGYTF. The CDR3 DNA follows: TGTGCCAGCTTGCTTTCGGGAAACTACTATGGCTACACCTTC.

The genes are TRBV20-1 and TRBJ2-7, with a possible D match to TRBD2 (5 bases). This CDR3 region has 11 residues. Deletions cut 6 bases from V and 0 bases from J, with 6 bases between. The germline gives CDR1 DFQATT, CDR2 SNEGSKA (reference sequence). The CDR3 region is CSAEDSYEQYF. In DNA, the CDR3 is TGCAGTGCGGAGGACTCCTACGAGCAGTACTTC.

The rearrangement uses TRBV12-3 or TRBV12-4 and TRBJ1-2; D may be TRBD1 (6 bases). The germline V and J ends were trimmed by 1 base and 5 bases, with 8 bases remaining between them. The length of the CDR3 is 13 residues. The CDR3 protein is CASSLGTDYGYTF. The CDR3, as DNA: TGTGCCAGCAGTTTAGGGACAGATTATGGCTACACCTTC.

V gene TRBV7-6 combines with J gene TRBJ1-3; D is unresolved. This CDR3 contains 15 residues. Per the germline V gene, CDR1 is SGHVS and CDR2 is FNYEAQ. Trimming removed 4 bases at V and 0 bases at J, with 10 bases between. The CDR3 loop reads CASSSDIHSGNTIYF. The CDR3 DNA reads TGTGCCAGCAGCTCAGACATACACTCTGGAAACACCATATATTTT. Based on the CDR3 plus reference TRBV7-6 and TRBJ1-3, the full variable domain is GAGVSQSPRYKVTKRGQDVALRCDPISGHVSLYWYRQALGQGPEFLTYFNYEAQQDKSGLPNDRFSAERPEGSISTLTIQRTEQRDSAMYRCASSSDIHSGNTIYFGEGSWLTVV.